The 6 T cell receptor beta chains listed next were all sequenced from one sample in a study of human T cells and chemical hapten exposure (dated by TCRdb to 2020 to 2023). In light of the paper, this sample's time point label describes: patch test 1, 2 weeks after DPC sensitization. The sample's treatment or condition label is to be understood as: therapeutic diphenylcyclopropenone sensitization with weekly scalp DPC. Preparation of the library involved RACE. TCRdb records NextSeq 500 as the sequencer. TCRdb's own reprocessing of the public reads used fastp at Q25 and MiXCR and kept productive beta chains. Each entry merges the rows of one CDR3 protein and shows their most common DNA and genes. This sample is represented by 300,000 to 350,000 distinct CDR3 sequences; approximately 6.3% of them were singletons. In total, the top ten clones hold roughly 7.9% of the sample. The starting material was whole blood, obtained in connection with sensitization to the hapten diphenylcyclopropenone (DPC). These receptor sequences come from a woman aged 18-35 years with alopecia areata. Some clones in this sample may be carry-over from other donors' samples.

This clonotype was seen a handful of times. The V gene is TRBV6-2 or TRBV6-3, the J gene TRBJ2-1; weak D call: TRBD1 (6 bases). The germline CDR1 and CDR2 sequences are MNHEY and SVGEGT. The V and J ends lost 5 bases and 7 bases respectively, with 12 bases between them. This CDR3 is built from 13 residues. The CDR3 region has the DNA TGTGCCAGCAGTCAAACGAGGGGGAATGAGCAGTTCTTC. Protein sequence: CASSQTRGNEQFF.

This clonotype was recorded at least ten times. The chain links TRBV6-5 to TRBJ2-1, with D hard to call. V shed 5 bases and J shed 3 bases, with 14 bases lying between them. The CDR3 is 15 amino acids. Germline assignment: CDR1 MNHEY and CDR2 SVGAGI. The CDR3 protein is CASSVVASDYNEQFF. Here the CDR3 DNA reads TGTGCCAGCAGTGTTGTTGCCAGTGACTACAATGAGCAGTTCTTC.

The chain couples TRBV20-1 to TRBJ1-5, with D uncertain. The CDR3 loop spans 16 amino acids. Per germline, CDR1 DFQATT and CDR2 SNEGSKA (reference sequence). Trimming cost V 6 bases and J 7 bases, with 25 bases left between them. The DNA of the CDR3 is TGCAGTGCCAAACTAGGCTCGAGGTGGAGCGGCCAGCCCCAGCATTTT. This sequence encodes CSAKLGSRWSGQPQHF.

The table lists this clonotype with a few counts. This chain connects TRBV4-3 to TRBJ2-1; the D is unclear. Germline lookup yields CDR1 LGHNA and CDR2 YSLEER. V dropped 0 bases and J dropped 4 bases, with 13 bases sitting between them. The CDR3 is 16 amino acids. The CDR3 sequence: CASSQDRAELYNEQFF. The CDR3 bases are TGCGCCAGCAGCCAAGATCGGGCAGAGTTATACAATGAGCAGTTCTTC.

The chain has TRBV4-3 and TRBJ1-2, with D hard to call. V was trimmed by 0 bases and J by 7 bases, leaving 9 bases between them. The CDR3 covers 13 residues. Germline CDR1 and CDR2: LGHNA and YSLEER. The CDR3 DNA follows: TGCGCCAGCAGCCAAGAACTAGTAACTGGCTACACCTTC. The encoded protein is CASSQELVTGYTF.

Many counts were recorded for this clonotype. CDR3 nucleotides: TGTGCCAGCAGCCAAGGCAGGGAGGCACCAGATACGCAGTATTTT. Translating it yields CASSQGREAPDTQYF. The rearrangement uses TRBV3-1 and TRBJ2-3; D might be TRBD2 (6 bases). The CDR3 extends over 15 amino acids. Trimming pared 1 base from V and 4 bases from J, leaving 12 bases between. Germline V gives CDR1 LGHDT, CDR2 YNNKEL (reference sequence).